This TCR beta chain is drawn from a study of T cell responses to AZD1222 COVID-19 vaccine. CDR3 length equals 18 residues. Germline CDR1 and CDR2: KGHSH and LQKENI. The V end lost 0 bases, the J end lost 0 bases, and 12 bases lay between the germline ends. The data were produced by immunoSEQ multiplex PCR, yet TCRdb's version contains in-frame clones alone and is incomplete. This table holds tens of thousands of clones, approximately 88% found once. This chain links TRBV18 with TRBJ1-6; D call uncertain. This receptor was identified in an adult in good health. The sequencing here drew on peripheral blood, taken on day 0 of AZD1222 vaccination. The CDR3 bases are TGTGCCAGCTCACCACCGGGTGACGTCAGCTCCTATAATTCACCCCTCCACTTT. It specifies CASSPPGDVSSYNSPLHF. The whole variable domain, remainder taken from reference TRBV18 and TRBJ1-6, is NAGVMQNPRHLVRRRGQEARLRCSPMKGHSHVYWYRQLPEEGLKFMVYLQKENIIDESGMPKERFSAEFPKEGPSILRIQQVVRGDSAAYFCASSPPGDVSSYNSPLHFGNGTRLTVT.